This T cell receptor (beta chain) derives from a study of T cells after posttransplantation cyclophosphamide. Findings and caveats of the study: Donor CD8+ memory clones often dominated recipient blood repertoires at later times. Tissue-infiltrating T cells from skin or gut overlapped little with blood T cells. After PTCy, TRB diversity resembled that of CNI/methotrexate controls.

This clone has ten or more counts. What it binds is not known. The V gene's germline CDR1 is SGHTA and CDR2 FQGNSA. This CDR3 has 14 residues. V shed 5 bases, J shed 4 bases, and the junction held 6 bases outside the gene matches. On the day of bone marrow donation, the related graft donor provided peripheral blood. TCRdb's copy holds only in-frame clones and misses some; the assay was immunoSEQ multiplex PCR. The repertoire shows tens of thousands of clones, none seen only once; the top ten take roughly 4.3%. The sequencing sample was made of PBMCs. This chain links TRBV7-2 with TRBJ1-1, with TRBD1 matching over 8 bases. The TCR originated in a woman aged 45-65 years in good health and a related stem cell transplant donor. Written as DNA, the CDR3 is TGTGCCAGCAGCACAATTACAGGGGGCACTGAAGCTTTCTTT. Encoded protein: CASSTITGGTEAFF.